This T cell receptor (beta chain) came from a study of blood T cell repertoires in COVID-19. Study information: Sites in the United States, Italy and Spain provided acute and convalescent COVID-19 samples. PBMCs, B-cell-depleted T cells, or T cells were the source of the cDNA or gDNA that made up the material.

Authors' analysis steps: By means of reference gene primer amplification, nucleated cell counts were estimated. Produced via immunoSEQ multiplex PCR; TCRdb's table is partial and in-frame only. That table gives V, J and clone size, and the DNA gave D and trimming. The data show about 320,000 clones, 70% to 90% seen once. Germline V CDR1 and CDR2: WNHNN, SYGVQD (reference sequence). The CDR3 sequence is 16 residues long. V shed 8 bases and J 2 bases; nucleotides not matched to a gene: 12. The sequence derives from a human donor in a cohort sampled during active COVID-19. The chain uses TRBV10-1 and TRBJ1-5; 7 nucleotides align to TRBD1. The sample was peripheral blood. CDR3 bases: TGCGCCAGCCCGGGACAGCTAGCTTTGGGCAATCAGCCCCAGCATTTT. Amino acid sequence: CASPGQLALGNQPQHF.